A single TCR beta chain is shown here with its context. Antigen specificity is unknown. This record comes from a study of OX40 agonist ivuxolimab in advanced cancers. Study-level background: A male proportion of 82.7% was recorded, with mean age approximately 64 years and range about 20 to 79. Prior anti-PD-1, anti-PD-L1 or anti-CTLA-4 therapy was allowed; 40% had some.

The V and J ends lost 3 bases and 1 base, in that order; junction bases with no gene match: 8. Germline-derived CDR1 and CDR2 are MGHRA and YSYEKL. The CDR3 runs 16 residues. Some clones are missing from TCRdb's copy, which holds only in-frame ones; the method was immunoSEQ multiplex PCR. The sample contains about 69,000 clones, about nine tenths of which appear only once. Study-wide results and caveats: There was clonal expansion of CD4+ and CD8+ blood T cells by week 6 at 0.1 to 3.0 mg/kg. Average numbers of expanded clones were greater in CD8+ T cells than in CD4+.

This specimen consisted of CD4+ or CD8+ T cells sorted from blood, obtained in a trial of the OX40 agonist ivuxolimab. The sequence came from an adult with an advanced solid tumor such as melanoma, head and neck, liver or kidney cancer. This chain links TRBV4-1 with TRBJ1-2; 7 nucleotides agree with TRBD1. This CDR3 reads CASSQEDRANNYGYTF. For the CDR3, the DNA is TGCGCCAGCAGCCAGGAAGACAGGGCTAATAACTATGGCTACACCTTC.